The 30 T cell receptor beta chains below were found in one sample sequenced in a study of Graves' ophthalmopathy and Graves' hyperthyroidism. Amplification from RNA transcripts yielded the TCR beta CDR3 regions. HTBI primers served in a first-round RT-PCR, which a second-round multiplex PCR followed. TCRdb processed the multiplex PCR reads anew with MiXCR; each CDR3 protein has one entry. This sample carries about 240,000 distinct CDR3 sequences, about 46% of them seen once, and the ten largest clones take 40% to 55%. The sample was peripheral blood. The receptors here all came from an adult man with Graves' ophthalmopathy.

This clonotype has a handful of counts. The chain links TRBV7-9 to TRBJ1-2; TRBD1 might be the D (6 bases). The V gene lost 7 bases and the J gene lost 6 bases, with 21 bases spanning the gap. From germline, CDR1 is SEHNR and CDR2 FQNEAQ (reference sequence). The CDR3 contains 15 residues. This chain's CDR3 is CASTSRYGDKHGYTF. The CDR3 bases are TGTGCCAGCACCTCTCGTTATGGGGACAAACATGGCTACACCTTC.

This clonotype was recorded at least ten times. The chain has TRBV7-8 and TRBJ1-4; D call uncertain. Germline CDR1 SGHVS, CDR2 FQNEAQ. The CDR3 contains 14 residues. Trimming removed 6 bases at V and 2 bases at J, with 10 bases between. The CDR3 spells CASRSLGTNEKLFF. In DNA form, the CDR3 reads TGTGCCAGCAGGTCGCTAGGTACTAATGAAAAACTGTTTTTT.

The chain has TRBV7-8 and TRBJ1-1, with 11 bases matching TRBD1. V shed 6 bases and J 7 bases; nucleotides not matched to a gene: 7. The CDR3 is 14 residues long. Germline assignment: CDR1 SGHVS and CDR2 FQNEAQ. CDR3 DNA sequence: TGTGCCAGCAGACAGGGACAGGGGGGCGGTGAAGCTTTCTTT. It yields the protein CASRQGQGGGEAFF.

This clonotype was picked up one time. The chain is built from TRBV2 and TRBJ2-5; 14 bases are a match to TRBD2. The CDR3 totals 16 residues. V shed 7 bases and J 3 bases; nucleotides not matched to a gene: 7. Germline values: CDR1 SNHLY, CDR2 FYNNEI. CDR3 DNA sequence: TGTGCCAGCACCCAGACTAGCGGGGGGGTAAAAGAGACCCAGTACTTC. It encodes CASTQTSGGVKETQYF. The complete variable domain, with remaining parts taken from reference TRBV2 and TRBJ2-5, reads EPEVTQTPSHQVTQMGQEVILRCVPISNHLYFYWYRQILGQKVEFLVSFYNNEISEKSEIFDDQFSVERPDGSNFTLKIRSTKLEDSAMYFCASTQTSGGVKETQYFGPGTRLLVL.

This clonotype was recorded a few times. The chain employs TRBV5-7 and TRBJ1-2; unclear D gene. TRBV5-7 carries the ORF label, with uncertain function. The germline V and J ends were trimmed by 5 bases and 2 bases, with 10 bases remaining between them. This CDR3 has 13 residues. The CDR3 reads CASSFTQNYGYTF. The CDR3 nucleotides read TGTGCCAGCAGTTTTACCCAAAACTATGGCTACACCTTC.

This clonotype turned up a few times. The V and J genes are TRBV7-2 and TRBJ1-3; TRBD1 matches 10 bases. CDR1 is SGHTA, CDR2 FQGNSA, per germline. V lost 3 bases to trimming and J lost 2 bases; unmatched junction nucleotides: 1. This CDR3 has 15 amino acids. The CDR3 loop is CASSFGTGAGNTIYF. The CDR3, as DNA: TGTGCCAGCAGCTTCGGGACAGGGGCTGGAAACACCATATATTTT.

This clonotype has more than one count but fewer than ten. The gene calls are TRBV7-9 and TRBJ1-1; TRBD1 is a possible D gene (6 bases). In germline, CDR1 is SEHNR, CDR2 FQNEAQ (reference sequence). Trimming pared 5 bases from V and 1 base from J, leaving 11 bases between. The CDR3 contains 14 residues. This CDR3 reads CASSTGQPNTEAFF. DNA for the CDR3: TGTGCCAGCAGCACTGGACAGCCGAACACTGAAGCTTTCTTT.

The gene calls are TRBV7-6 and TRBJ2-7; 7 bases agree with TRBD1. Germline CDR1 and CDR2: SGHVS and FNYEAQ. The CDR3 length is 16 residues. V shed 3 bases and J 5 bases; nucleotides not matched to a gene: 13. The CDR3 DNA sequence: TGTGCCAGCAGCTTGAGTCCGACAGGGCGGGTCAACGAGCAGTACTTC. Its protein product is CASSLSPTGRVNEQYF.

This chain links TRBV19 with TRBJ2-5; possibly TRBD1 or TRBD2 for D (5 bases each). From germline, CDR1 is LNHDA and CDR2 SQIVND (reference sequence). The CDR3 extends over 15 amino acids. V lost 2 bases to trimming and J lost 2 bases, with 12 bases between them. The CDR3 region has the DNA TGTGCCAGTAGTATATACACGGGGCTACAAGAGACCCAGTACTTC. Translated: CASSIYTGLQETQYF. Full variable domain (outside the CDR3, taken from reference TRBV19 and TRBJ2-5): DGGITQSPKYLFRKEGQNVTLSCEQNLNHDAMYWYRQDPGQGLRLIYYSQIVNDFQKGDIAEGYSVSREKKESFPLTVTSAQKNPTAFYLCASSIYTGLQETQYFGPGTRLLVL.

V usage is TRBV29-1 and J usage is TRBJ2-2; D not resolved. Germline CDR1 reads SQVTM; CDR2 reads ANQGSEA. This CDR3 contains 15 residues. Trimming cost V 4 bases and J 1 base, with 13 bases left between them. The CDR3 reads CSVVPSWRNTGELFF. DNA of the CDR3: TGCAGCGTTGTCCCCAGTTGGAGGAACACCGGGGAGCTGTTTTTT.

This clonotype appeared many times. The V call is TRBV29-1, the J call TRBJ1-2; the D is unclear. Per the germline V gene, CDR1 is SQVTM and CDR2 is ANQGSEA. This CDR3 spans 11 amino acids. V lost 7 bases to trimming and J lost 7 bases, with 13 bases between them. CDR3 nucleotides: TGCAGCGCCCGTACGGAGGGTGGCTACACCTTC. Encoded protein: CSARTEGGYTF.

V is TRBV20-1 and J is TRBJ1-2; a possible D gene is TRBD1 (5 bases). The germline gives CDR1 DFQATT, CDR2 SNEGSKA (reference sequence). V was clipped by 1 base and J by 13 bases, with 10 bases between them. The CDR3 is 10 residues long. CDR3 sequence reads: CSARGGHPTF. Here the CDR3 DNA reads TGCAGTGCTAGAGGGGGCCATCCCACCTTC.

There are many counts of this clonotype. V usage is TRBV2 and J usage is TRBJ1-4, with D hard to call. Germline-derived CDR1 and CDR2 are SNHLY and FYNNEI. The V end lost 4 bases, the J end lost 8 bases, and 8 bases lay between the germline ends. This CDR3 comprises 12 residues. The CDR3 sequence: CASSVGREKLFF. The CDR3 DNA sequence: TGTGCCAGCAGTGTCGGACGGGAAAAACTGTTTTTT. Variable domain in full (rest from reference TRBV2 and TRBJ1-4): EPEVTQTPSHQVTQMGQEVILRCVPISNHLYFYWYRQILGQKVEFLVSFYNNEISEKSEIFDDQFSVERPDGSNFTLKIRSTKLEDSAMYFCASSVGREKLFFGSGTQLSVL.

This clonotype was found a few times. The chain carries TRBV6-5 and TRBJ1-3, with TRBD1 matching over 10 bases. The germline V gene has CDR1 MNHEY and CDR2 SVGAGI. The CDR3 spans 15 residues. V shed 7 bases and J 3 bases; nucleotides not matched to a gene: 6. The CDR3 sequence: CASTKWTGGGNTIYF. The CDR3 nucleotides are TGTGCCAGCACCAAATGGACAGGGGGTGGAAACACCATATATTTT.

The V and J genes are TRBV12-3 or TRBV12-4 and TRBJ2-7; D uncertain. The CDR3 extends over 14 amino acids. V was pared by 6 bases and J by 1 base, with 13 bases between. CDR3 protein: CASSPMDGSYEQYF. CDR3 nucleotides: TGTGCCAGCAGCCCCATGGACGGATCCTACGAGCAGTACTTC.

This chain connects TRBV6-6 to TRBJ1-4; no definite D call. Germline-derived CDR1 and CDR2 are MNHNY and SVGAGI (reference sequence). The V end was cut by 0 bases, the J end by 5 bases, with 1 base between. This CDR3 is built from 12 residues. The CDR3 nucleotides read TGTGCCAGCAGTTACTCCAATGAAAAACTGTTTTTT. Translated: CASSYSNEKLFF.

This clonotype was counted a few times. This rearrangement joins TRBV2 to TRBJ1-1; D is unclear. V was cut by 6 bases and J by 3 bases, with 11 bases left in between. Germline V gene lookup returns CDR1 SNHLY and CDR2 FYNNEI. CDR3 size: 13 residues. CDR3 region: CASRVEAYTEAFF. The CDR3 DNA follows: TGTGCCAGCAGGGTAGAGGCCTACACTGAAGCTTTCTTT.

The genes are TRBV10-3 and TRBJ2-7; a weak D match, TRBD2 (5 bases). Germline V gene data show CDR1 as ENHRY and CDR2 as SYGVKD. The CDR3 has 16 amino acids. The V end was cut by 0 bases, the J end by 3 bases, with 15 bases between. The CDR3 loop is CAISESATRSIYEQYF. The CDR3 DNA reads TGTGCCATCAGTGAGTCGGCAACTAGGTCGATCTACGAGCAGTACTTC.

The chain uses TRBV5-1 and TRBJ2-2, with D possibly being TRBD1 (6 bases). The CDR3 sequence is 13 residues long. V shed 6 bases and J shed 3 bases, with 9 bases lying between them. Germline values: CDR1 SGHRS, CDR2 YFSETQ. CDR3 region: CASTRQDTGELFF. The CDR3 nucleotides are TGCGCCAGCACCCGACAGGACACCGGGGAGCTGTTTTTT.

This clonotype has more than one count but fewer than ten. This chain uses TRBV6-5 with TRBJ1-2; 7 bases are shared with TRBD1. The CDR3 extends over 15 amino acids. Per the germline V gene, CDR1 is MNHEY and CDR2 is SVGAGI. Trimming cost V 6 bases and J 7 bases; bases outside gene matches: 14. The CDR3 nucleotides are TGTGCCAGCAGCCGACCGGGACAGAATCCCTCTGGCTACACCTTC. Encoded protein: CASSRPGQNPSGYTF.

As regards this clonotype: This may come from a read error, since a much larger clone is one base off. The CDR3 loop is CASSFDRGNPPLHF. In DNA form, the CDR3 reads TGTGCCAGCAGCTTCGACAGGGGCAATCCTCCCCTCCACTTT. The rearrangement uses TRBV7-6 and TRBJ1-6, with TRBD1 identical over 8 bases. CDR1 SGHVS and CDR2 FNYEAQ come from the germline V gene. The CDR3 loop spans 14 amino acids. After removal of 3 bases from V and 13 bases from J, the junction contained 8 bases not matched to a gene.

In regard to this clonotype: At one end the junction does not follow the germline gene, possibly because of a read error. The chain recombines TRBV7-2 with TRBJ2-5, with D perhaps assigned TRBD1 or TRBD2 (5 bases each). Germline CDR1 and CDR2: SGHTA and FQGNSA. The CDR3 sequence is 12 residues long. CDR3 DNA: TGCGCCAGCAGCTTCGGGACGGAGACCCAGTACTTC. This translates into CASSFGTETQYF.

This clonotype has a single count. The chain links TRBV7-2 to TRBJ1-1; possible D gene TRBD1, 5 bases. The CDR3 is made up of 15 amino acids. V gave up 5 bases and J gave up 0 bases, with 13 bases separating them. In germline, CDR1 is SGHTA, CDR2 FQGNSA. The CDR3, as DNA: TGTGCCAGCAGCATAACCCCAGGGATGAACACTGAAGCTTTCTTT. This encodes CASSITPGMNTEAFF.

This clonotype occurred a few times. This chain uses TRBV2 with TRBJ2-7; D remains ambiguous. CDR3 size: 13 residues. The V end lost 5 bases, the J end lost 3 bases, and 11 bases lay between the germline ends. Germline V gene lookup returns CDR1 SNHLY and CDR2 FYNNEI. This CDR3 is CASSSGGFYEQYF. The DNA for the CDR3 is TGTGCCAGCAGTTCCGGTGGGTTCTACGAGCAGTACTTC. Supplemented by reference TRBV2 and TRBJ2-7, the full variable domain reads EPEVTQTPSHQVTQMGQEVILRCVPISNHLYFYWYRQILGQKVEFLVSFYNNEISEKSEIFDDQFSVERPDGSNFTLKIRSTKLEDSAMYFCASSSGGFYEQYFGPGTRLTVT.

This clonotype was counted many times. The V gene is TRBV29-1, the J gene TRBJ1-1, with D perhaps TRBD1 (6 bases). The germline V gene has CDR1 SQVTM and CDR2 ANQGSEA. The ends were cut back, 4 bases at V and 9 bases at J, with 12 bases in the middle. The CDR3 is 11 residues long. The CDR3 bases are TGCAGCGTTGGCTCCGGGACACAAGCTTTCTTT. This codes for CSVGSGTQAFF.

J is TRBJ1-3 and V is TRBV4-1; D might be TRBD1 (6 bases). The CDR3 has 17 amino acids. CDR1 and CDR2 from the germline V gene are MGHRA and YSYEKL. V lost 3 bases and J 6 bases, leaving 21 bases between the germline ends. CDR3 DNA sequence: TGCGCCAGCAGCCATGAAGCCTTAGCGGGGGGCCAAAACACCATATATTTT. Translation: CASSHEALAGGQNTIYF.

This clonotype came up once. This rearrangement joins TRBV12-3 or TRBV12-4 to TRBJ1-4; 9 bases are shared with TRBD1. V gave up 6 bases and J gave up 8 bases; unmatched junction bases: 19. This CDR3 spans 18 amino acids. CDR3: CASRGGTGSVNGGEKLFF. The CDR3 DNA reads TGTGCCAGCAGGGGCGGGACAGGGTCGGTAAACGGAGGCGAAAAACTGTTTTTT.

This chain links TRBV2 with TRBJ1-4; the match to TRBD1 covers 7 bases. The CDR3 sequence is 17 residues long. Losses at the gene ends were 7 bases for V and 7 bases for J; bases not matched to a gene: 18. CDR1 SNHLY and CDR2 FYNNEI come from the germline V gene. The CDR3 region has the DNA TGTGCCAGCACTCCTCGGCTTATCTCCGCAGGGGGTGAAAAACTGTTTTTT. Protein sequence: CASTPRLISAGGEKLFF.

This clonotype was seen a handful of times. Here the CDR3 reads CASSLYPGGGNTEAFF. CDR3 nucleotides: TGTGCCAGCAGTCTCTATCCCGGGGGCGGAAACACTGAAGCTTTCTTT. The chain recombines TRBV12-3 or TRBV12-4 with TRBJ1-1; tentatively, D is TRBD1 (6 bases). The CDR3 runs to 16 residues. V was cut by 5 bases and J by 2 bases, with 18 bases left in between.

V gene TRBV10-2 combines with J gene TRBJ2-5, with D hard to call. The J call may be incorrect, as the DNA end agrees better with TRBJ2-1. This CDR3 comprises 16 residues. Germline CDR1 WSHSY, CDR2 SAAADI. CDR3 sequence (DNA): TGCGCCAGCAGTGAAGACGGGTGGGGTTCCTACAATGAGCAGTTCTTC. Protein product: CASSEDGWGSYNEQFF.